A selection of T cell receptor beta chains follows, all from one sample in a study of cytomegalovirus exposure and HLA in healthy donors. TCRdb's table, derived via immunoSEQ multiplex PCR, lists solely in-frame clones and lacks some. The data show 140,000 to 150,000 clones, 77% seen once. What was sequenced was PBMCs. These receptors were taken from a male donor in good health and CMV-seronegative. Each CDR3 is given with its conserved first and last residue. Fields, in order: D gene, V gene, J gene, clone size, CDR3 DNA, CDR3 protein. The D gene is left open where the match is weak. Clone size is not always given. Where it is, it says once, few, many or a class for expanded clones.

D: -
V: TRBV7-2
J: TRBJ1-1
size: -
DNA: TGTGCCAGCAGCCGCACTATGGACACTGAAGCTTTCTTT
CDR3: CASSRTMDTEAFF

D: -
V: TRBV10-3
J: TRBJ2-1
size: -
DNA: TGTGCCATCAGTGAACAGCTTCCTGATGAGCAGTTCTTC
CDR3: CAISEQLPDEQFF

D: TRBD1
V: TRBV28
J: TRBJ2-3
size: once
DNA: TGTGCCAGCAGACCTAGAACGGGACAGGGGGAAACAGATACGCAGTATTTT
CDR3: CASRPRTGQGETDTQYF

D: -
V: TRBV10-1
J: TRBJ2-1
size: -
DNA: TGCGCCAGCAGTGAGTTGGGACAATCCTACAATGAGCAGTTCTTC
CDR3: CASSELGQSYNEQFF

D: -
V: TRBV9
J: TRBJ1-2
size: -
DNA: TGTGCCAGCAGAGGCGCTTGGGGGGGAGACTACACCTTC
CDR3: CASRGAWGGDYTF

D: TRBD1
V: TRBV14
J: TRBJ2-1
size: -
DNA: TGTGCCAGCAGCCCGCTCCGGGACAGGGCATACAATGAGCAGTTCTTC
CDR3: CASSPLRDRAYNEQFF

D: TRBD2
V: TRBV11-3
J: TRBJ2-3
size: -
DNA: TGTGCCAGCAGCGTTAGCGGGGTGAGAGATACGCAGTATTTT
CDR3: CASSVSGVRDTQYF

D: -
V: TRBV7-3
J: TRBJ2-3
size: -
DNA: TGTGCCAGCAGCTTAACGTCCAGCGGACGCACAGATACGCAGTATTTT
CDR3: CASSLTSSGRTDTQYF

D: -
V: TRBV7-3
J: TRBJ1-1
size: -
DNA: TGTGCCAGCAGCTTAACCAGGAACACTGAAGCTTTCTTT
CDR3: CASSLTRNTEAFF

D: -
V: TRBV2
J: TRBJ1-1
size: -
DNA: TGTGCCAGCAGTGGCGCCAGGGGACGAGCTTTCTTT
CDR3: CASSGARGRAFF

D: TRBD1
V: TRBV5-6
J: TRBJ1-5
size: -
DNA: TGTGCCAGCAGCTTAGGTCGGACAGGGGGCCTCAGCAATCAGCCCCAGCATTTT
CDR3: CASSLGRTGGLSNQPQHF

D: -
V: TRBV28
J: TRBJ1-5
size: -
DNA: TGTGCCAGCAGGAAGGACAGACCCCAGCATTTT
CDR3: CASRKDRPQHF

D: TRBD2
V: TRBV4-1
J: TRBJ2-4
size: few
DNA: TGCGCCAGCAGTCTCCGACTAGCGGGGGAGTGGTGCATTCAGTACTTC
CDR3: CASSLRLAGEWCIQYF

D: TRBD1
V: TRBV27
J: TRBJ1-1
size: -
DNA: TGTGCCAGCAGCCCCCGGACAGGGAGGACTGAAGCTTTCTTT
CDR3: CASSPRTGRTEAFF

D: TRBD1
V: TRBV5-1
J: TRBJ2-5
size: -
DNA: TGCGCCAGCAGCTTGGCAGGGGGCGAAGAGACCCAGTACTTC
CDR3: CASSLAGGEETQYF

D: TRBD1
V: TRBV4-2
J: TRBJ2-5
size: -
DNA: TGTGCCAGCAGCGTAACAGGGGGACAAGAGACCCAGTACTTC
CDR3: CASSVTGGQETQYF

D: TRBD2
V: TRBV5-1
J: TRBJ2-5
size: once
DNA: TGCGCCAGCAGCTTTTTCCGGGAGGGTTCAGGGCCGGAGACCCAGTACTTC
CDR3: CASSFFREGSGPETQYF

D: -
V: TRBV6-5
J: TRBJ2-3
size: -
DNA: TGTGCCAGCAGTTCCGGGACTCCGTACACAGATACGCAGTATTTT
CDR3: CASSSGTPYTDTQYF

D: -
V: TRBV2
J: TRBJ2-5
size: -
DNA: TGTGCCAGCGCTACCGAGACCCAGTACTTC
CDR3: CASATETQYF

D: -
V: TRBV4-3
J: TRBJ1-5
size: -
DNA: TGCGCCAGCAGCAAGCGGGAAGGGGAGCCCCAGCATTTT
CDR3: CASSKREGEPQHF

D: TRBD2
V: TRBV2
J: TRBJ2-7
size: few
DNA: TGTGCCAGGTCCGGGACTAGCCACTACGAGCAGTACTTC
CDR3: CARSGTSHYEQYF

D: TRBD1
V: TRBV5-8
J: TRBJ1-4
size: few
DNA: TGTGCCAGCAGCTTGTGGACAGGAGGAGAAAAACTGTTTTTT
CDR3: CASSLWTGGEKLFF

D: -
V: TRBV2
J: TRBJ1-1
size: few
DNA: TGTGCCAGCCTTCCGGAGGCCTTCGGGAACACTGAAGCTTTCTTT
CDR3: CASLPEAFGNTEAFF

D: -
V: TRBV6-5
J: TRBJ1-2
size: -
DNA: TGTGCCAGCAGTTCCCCCACAGGGCCCCTCAACTATGGCTACACCTTC
CDR3: CASSSPTGPLNYGYTF

D: TRBD1
V: TRBV10-3
J: TRBJ2-7
size: -
DNA: TGTGCCATCAGTGAAGGGACAGGGGATTACGAGCAGTACTTC
CDR3: CAISEGTGDYEQYF

D: TRBD1
V: TRBV19
J: TRBJ2-2
size: -
DNA: TGTGCCAGTAGTAGGGGGGCCGGGACAGGGAAGGCCGGGGAGCTGTTTTTT
CDR3: CASSRGAGTGKAGELFF

D: -
V: TRBV7-3
J: TRBJ2-3
size: -
DNA: TGTGCCAGCAGCTCTAAAGCCGGGAGCACGCAGTATTTT
CDR3: CASSSKAGSTQYF

D: TRBD1
V: TRBV18
J: TRBJ1-1
size: -
DNA: TGTGCCAGCTCACCCTCGGGACAGGGGTATATGAACACTGAAGCTTTCTTT
CDR3: CASSPSGQGYMNTEAFF

D: TRBD2
V: TRBV27
J: TRBJ2-3
size: -
DNA: TGTGCCACCAGTAGCGGGATCACAGATACGCAGTATTTT
CDR3: CATSSGITDTQYF

D: TRBD1
V: TRBV7-2
J: TRBJ2-1
size: -
DNA: TGTGCCAGCAGCTCTACCGGGACAGACTACAATGAGCAGTTCTTC
CDR3: CASSSTGTDYNEQFF

D: TRBD2
V: TRBV14
J: TRBJ2-5
size: -
DNA: TGTGCCAGCAGCCACCTAGCGGGGGGTTTTGAGACCCAGTACTTC
CDR3: CASSHLAGGFETQYF

D: TRBD2
V: TRBV5-4
J: TRBJ2-7
size: -
DNA: TGTGCCAGCAGCTTGGCCGGGACTAACGAGCAGTACTTC
CDR3: CASSLAGTNEQYF

D: TRBD2
V: TRBV12-5
J: TRBJ2-1
size: once
DNA: TGTGCTAGTGGTTTGGCGACTAGCGGATACAATGAGCAGTTCTTC
CDR3: CASGLATSGYNEQFF

D: -
V: TRBV10-3
J: TRBJ2-7
size: -
DNA: TGTGCCATCAGTGAAGGACAGCCACCGTCCTACGAGCAGTACTTC
CDR3: CAISEGQPPSYEQYF

D: -
V: TRBV5-1
J: TRBJ2-7
size: once
DNA: TGCGCCAGCAGCTTGGGGTTCCAGGGCGACGAGCAGTACTTC
CDR3: CASSLGFQGDEQYF

D: -
V: TRBV4-1
J: TRBJ2-6
size: few
DNA: TGCGCCAGCAGCCAAGGTCTCTCTGGGGCCAACGTCCTGACTTTC
CDR3: CASSQGLSGANVLTF

D: -
V: TRBV6-1
J: TRBJ1-1
size: once
DNA: TGTGCCAGCACCCAGACAGGTCAAGGGGCTTTCTTT
CDR3: CASTQTGQGAFF

D: -
V: TRBV29-1
J: TRBJ1-1
size: -
DNA: TGCAGCGGAGAGCGGGGGAACACTGAAGCTTTCTTT
CDR3: CSGERGNTEAFF

D: TRBD2
V: TRBV15
J: TRBJ2-5
size: few
DNA: TGTGCCACCAGCAGAGACGGGCGGGGGGTCGAGACCCAGTACTTC
CDR3: CATSRDGRGVETQYF

D: -
V: TRBV5-8
J: TRBJ2-2
size: -
DNA: TGTGCCAGCAGCTATGGACAGCCCGGGGAGCTGTTTTTT
CDR3: CASSYGQPGELFF

D: -
V: TRBV7-9
J: TRBJ2-2
size: -
DNA: TGTGCCAGCCCCGACGGGACACTAAACACCGGGGAGCTGTTTTTT
CDR3: CASPDGTLNTGELFF

D: -
V: TRBV19
J: TRBJ2-3
size: -
DNA: TGTGCCAGTAGTTATGAGGTAGAGGCAGATACGCAGTATTTT
CDR3: CASSYEVEADTQYF

D: -
V: TRBV5-1
J: TRBJ2-3
size: -
DNA: TGCGCCAGCAGCTTTGGGACAGGTTCACCGGGACTAACTAGCACAGATACGCAGTATTTT
CDR3: CASSFGTGSPGLTSTDTQYF

D: TRBD1
V: TRBV5-4
J: TRBJ2-2
size: once
DNA: TGTGCCAGCAGCCCACCGGACAGGGTCACCGGGGAGCTGTTTTTT
CDR3: CASSPPDRVTGELFF

D: -
V: TRBV18
J: TRBJ2-4
size: -
DNA: TGTGCCAGCTCACCCCGGGGTGGGCACGCCAAAAACATTCAGTACTTC
CDR3: CASSPRGGHAKNIQYF

D: -
V: TRBV9
J: TRBJ1-1
size: -
DNA: TGTGCCAGCAGCCCCCAACCCGACAGGCCTGAAGCTTTCTTT
CDR3: CASSPQPDRPEAFF

D: -
V: TRBV5-8
J: TRBJ2-7
size: -
DNA: TGTGCCAGCAGCCCGGGGAAGGGGGTCACCTACGAGCAGTACTTC
CDR3: CASSPGKGVTYEQYF

D: TRBD1
V: TRBV15
J: TRBJ1-5
size: -
DNA: TGTGCCACCAGCAGGACAGGGACAAATCAGCCCCAGCATTTT
CDR3: CATSRTGTNQPQHF

D: TRBD1
V: TRBV18
J: TRBJ2-5
size: once
DNA: TGTGCCAGCTCACCCGTGGGACAGACCCAAGAGACCCAGTACTTC
CDR3: CASSPVGQTQETQYF